The 8 T cell receptor beta chains below all came from one sample that was sequenced in a study of memory CD8 T cells in hepatitis C reinfection. Time point meaning: peak reinfection, 3 to 8 weeks after reinfection detection. The sorted cells went straight to TCR sequencing with no prior in vitro expansion. Produced via immunoSEQ multiplex PCR; TCRdb's table is partial and in-frame only. In the table there are 35,000 to 50,000 clones, around nine tenths of which are singletons. Specimen: naive CD8+ T cells sorted from blood. These TCRs come from a man between 18 and 35 years old with hepatitis C virus infection.

There are a few counts of this clone. V usage is TRBV27 and J usage is TRBJ2-1; maybe TRBD1 (6 bases). This CDR3 spans 11 amino acids. V was shortened by 5 bases and J by 8 bases, with 7 bases between the two germline ends. Germline CDR1 is MNHEY and CDR2 is SMNVEV (reference sequence). CDR3 in DNA: TGTGCCAGCAGTCCAGGGGATGAGCAGTTCTTC. It specifies CASSPGDEQFF.

The chain has TRBV29-1 and TRBJ2-3; 8 nucleotides align to TRBD2. The V and J ends lost 3 bases and 0 bases, in that order; junction bases with no gene match: 8. The V gene's germline CDR1 is SQVTM and CDR2 ANQGSEA. This CDR3 is 16 amino acids long. The CDR3 here is CSVDGGAPYSTDTQYF. CDR3 coding DNA: TGCAGCGTTGACGGGGGGGCCCCCTACAGCACAGATACGCAGTATTTT.

V usage is TRBV6-6 and J usage is TRBJ2-7, with D perhaps TRBD2 (6 bases). There are 14 residues in the CDR3. Between the trimmed V and J ends, which lost 2 bases and 1 base, there was a span of 9 bases. Germline CDR1 MNHNY, CDR2 SVGAGI (reference sequence). CDR3 region: CASSYGGRSYEQYF. The CDR3 nucleotides are TGTGCCAGCAGTTACGGAGGGAGATCCTACGAGCAGTACTTC.

The chain recombines TRBV5-4 with TRBJ2-1, with a tentative D call TRBD2 (6 bases). The germline CDR1 and CDR2 sequences are SGHNT and YYREEE (reference sequence). The CDR3 runs 14 residues. Trimming stripped 0 bases from V and 11 bases from J, with 15 bases between. The CDR3 region has the DNA TGTGCCAGCAGCTTGGAGTCTAGCGAGACTCAGCAGTTCTTC. The encoded protein is CASSLESSETQQFF.

The count of this clone is one. This rearrangement joins TRBV9 to TRBJ1-1; maybe TRBD1 (6 bases). Trimming cost V 2 bases and J 7 bases, with 15 bases left between them. CDR1 is SGDLS, CDR2 YYNGEE, per germline. The CDR3 covers 14 residues. CDR3 sequence reads: CASSVSDRPFEAFF. Here the CDR3 DNA reads TGTGCCAGCAGCGTCTCGGACAGACCTTTTGAAGCTTTCTTT.

This rearrangement joins TRBV12-5 to TRBJ2-2; 8 positions match TRBD1. CDR1 is LGHNT and CDR2 is FRNRAP in the germline V gene. J was trimmed by 3 bases and V by 5 bases; bases with no gene match: 20. This CDR3 contains 20 residues. The CDR3 DNA sequence: TGTGCTAGTGGTCCCGGGACAGGCCCCCTGGCGGCTGAGGACACCGGGGAGCTGTTTTTT. Translating gives CASGPGTGPLAAEDTGELFF.

V usage is TRBV27 and J usage is TRBJ1-3; tentatively, D is TRBD1 (5 bases). The CDR3 is 14 residues long. V lost 5 bases to trimming and J lost 2 bases, with 10 bases between them. The germline V gene encodes CDR1 MNHEY and CDR2 SMNVEV (reference sequence). The DNA of the CDR3 is TGTGCCAGCAGTATCGGGGGGACTGGAAACACCATATATTTT. It is translated as CASSIGGTGNTIYF.

The chain joins TRBV28 to TRBJ2-2, with TRBD2 identical over 13 bases. The V segment lost 1 base and the J segment 5 bases; nucleotides outside the gene matches: 1. Germline CDR1 and CDR2: MDHEN and SYDVKM. This CDR3 region has 16 residues. CDR3 region: CASSLLLAGGTGELFF. The DNA for the CDR3 is TGTGCCAGCAGTTTATTACTAGCGGGAGGGACCGGGGAGCTGTTTTTT.